This TCR beta chain was sequenced in a study of blood T cells in healthy people across ages. In the case of this clonotype: Its antigen is currently unknown.

Overall study results and limits: Estimates of diversity drawn from one million T cells were considered underestimates.

Sample-barcoded 5' priming and a J-beta primer mix drove a second PCR of roughly 6 to 12 cycles. Tags on each cDNA molecule came from a template-switch adaptor with 12 random nucleotides. TCRdb processed the 5' RACE reads anew with MiXCR; each CDR3 protein has one entry. The sample holds fewer than 900,000 distinct CDR3 sequences, roughly 43% seen once. This receptor was obtained from a woman aged 55-75 years in good health. The sample was blood.

CDR3 loop: CSVTSDRVGDEAFF. CDR3 in DNA: TGCAGCGTCACAAGTGACAGGGTCGGGGATGAAGCTTTCTTT. The chain combines TRBV29-1 with TRBJ1-1, with 7 bases aligning to TRBD1. V dropped 6 bases and J dropped 7; count of bases not matched to a gene: 14. CDR3 size: 14 residues. Germline CDR1 SQVTM, CDR2 ANQGSEA.